A single sample gave rise to the 25 T cell receptor beta chains below, sequenced in a study of T cell repertoires in ileal Crohn's disease. Profiled with immunoSEQ multiplex PCR; TCRdb holds only in-frame clones, not every one. Of roughly 3,400 clones in the sample, 78% were seen once. The sorted cells were lamina propria lymphocytes from surgical specimens, first isolated by density gradient. Sequencing was carried out using CD4+ T cells sorted from the ileum. Receptors originate from an adult with Crohn's disease.

The rearrangement joins TRBV7-8 to TRBJ1-1; 9 nucleotides agree with TRBD1. Losses at the gene ends were 4 bases for V and 4 bases for J; bases not matched to a gene: 25. The CDR3 spans 21 residues. In germline, CDR1 is SGHVS, CDR2 FQNEAQ. In DNA, the CDR3 is TGTGCCAGCAGCTCGGGGTCCCGGGACAGGGCATGGGTCAGAAAGGGCACTGAAGCTTTCTTT. Translation gives CASSSGSRDRAWVRKGTEAFF.

This clone was seen more than once but under ten times. The chain carries TRBV7-3 and TRBJ2-3; 9 nucleotides line up with TRBD1. Per the germline V gene, CDR1 is SGHTA and CDR2 is FQGTGA. The V and J ends lost 5 bases and 4 bases, in that order; junction bases with no gene match: 16. CDR3 length: 18 residues. The DNA for the CDR3 is TGTGCCAGCAGCCCCCCCCTGCGGGACAGGGTTGTGGCAGATACGCAGTATTTT. Translation: CASSPPLRDRVVADTQYF.

As regards this clone: This sample includes further DNA sequences coding for the same CDR3. The chain joins TRBV14 to TRBJ1-2; TRBD1 aligns across 8 bases. Germline assignment: CDR1 SGHDN and CDR2 FVKESK. This CDR3 is 14 amino acids long. Trimming cost V 4 bases and J 8 bases; bases outside gene matches: 9. The CDR3 reads CASSRTSGGDGYTF. CDR3 DNA: TGTGCCAGCAGCCGGACATCAGGGGGCGACGGCTACACCTTC.

The chain links TRBV6-1 to TRBJ1-4; TRBD1 is a possible D gene (6 bases). The CDR3 sequence is 14 residues long. Germline CDR1 is MNHNS and CDR2 is SASEGT. Trimming took off 3 bases at V and 8 bases at J, with 13 bases between the two ends. The CDR3 DNA is TGTGCCAGCAGTGACACAGGGATACAGGAAAAACTGTTTTTT. It translates to CASSDTGIQEKLFF.

The chain is built from TRBV28 and TRBJ2-5; 9 nucleotides match TRBD1. The germline V gene has CDR1 MDHEN and CDR2 SYDVKM. The CDR3 runs to 16 residues. The V gene end was trimmed by 6 bases and the J gene end by 5 bases; junction bases not matched to a gene: 13. The CDR3 sequence: CASRPTGTGTGETQYF. The CDR3 DNA sequence: TGTGCCAGCAGGCCAACCGGGACAGGGACTGGTGAGACCCAGTACTTC.

The chain is built from TRBV7-3 and TRBJ2-5, with D possibly matching TRBD2 (5 bases). Germline V gene lookup returns CDR1 SGHTA and CDR2 FQGTGA. This CDR3 has 14 amino acids. Trimming stripped 5 bases from V and 5 bases from J, with 15 bases between. CDR3 nucleotide sequence: TGTGCCAGCAGCCCTACGGGGTTTGGGGAGACCCAGTACTTC. It translates to CASSPTGFGETQYF.

This clone appeared a few times. The chain links TRBV2 to TRBJ2-1; 9 nucleotides match TRBD2. CDR3 length: 16 residues. CDR1 and CDR2 from the germline V gene are SNHLY and FYNNEI. Trimming at V came to 2 bases and at J to 0 bases, leaving 2 bases not matched to a gene. The CDR3 sequence is CASSEIAGVSYNEQFF. The CDR3 DNA reads TGTGCCAGCAGTGAAATAGCGGGGGTCTCCTACAATGAGCAGTTCTTC.

This chain connects TRBV2 to TRBJ2-5, with a possible D match to TRBD2 (5 bases). CDR1 is SNHLY, CDR2 FYNNEI, per germline. V dropped 5 bases and J dropped 7 bases, with 17 bases sitting between them. The CDR3 spans 14 residues. The CDR3 DNA sequence: TGTGCCAGCAGTTCCCAAAGGGAGCTTCGGACCCAGTACTTC. This translates into CASSSQRELRTQYF.

The chain has TRBV2 and TRBJ2-3; 9 bases map to TRBD2. Germline lookup yields CDR1 SNHLY and CDR2 FYNNEI. V dropped 3 bases and J dropped 7; count of bases not matched to a gene: 11. The CDR3 is made up of 16 amino acids. The CDR3 spells CASSEERGEGWNTQYF. CDR3 nucleotide sequence: TGTGCCAGCAGTGAGGAGCGGGGGGAAGGATGGAATACGCAGTATTTT.

This rearrangement joins TRBV5-6 to TRBJ1-2; D is possibly TRBD1 (5 bases). CDR1 SGHDT and CDR2 YYEEEE come from the germline V gene. The CDR3 consists of 13 residues. V was shortened by 6 bases and J by 2 bases, with 11 bases between the two germline ends. CDR3 DNA sequence: TGTGCCAGCATCCTTGGGGGGAACTATGGCTACACCTTC. Amino acids: CASILGGNYGYTF.

This clone was detected only once. The chain has TRBV6-6 and TRBJ2-1, with TRBD1 matching 8 bases. Germline V lookup: CDR1 MNHNY, CDR2 SVGAGI (reference sequence). The CDR3 spans 15 residues. After removal of 2 bases from V and 9 bases from J, the junction contained 9 bases not matched to a gene. CDR3 coding DNA: TGTGCCAGCAGTTACCAGGGGGCGAGATTGGGTGAGCAGTTCTTC. It translates to CASSYQGARLGEQFF.

In its sample, this clone ranks as large. The chain has TRBV5-8 and TRBJ2-1; D remains unclear. CDR3 size: 10 residues. Trimming removed 4 bases at V and 14 bases at J, with 10 bases between. Germline loops: CDR1 SGHTS, CDR2 YDEGEE. In DNA form, the CDR3 reads TGTGCCAGCAGCCGCACTCAAAAGTTCTTC. It encodes CASSRTQKFF.

This clone has just a few counts. The V call is TRBV27, the J call TRBJ1-2; D ambiguous. V was cut by 0 bases and J by 7 bases, with 9 bases left in between. Germline V gene data show CDR1 as MNHEY and CDR2 as SMNVEV (reference sequence). The CDR3 is 13 amino acids. The CDR3, as DNA: TGTGCCAGCAGTTTATCTTCCGCAGTTGGCTACACCTTC. It translates to CASSLSSAVGYTF.

The chain has TRBV19 and TRBJ1-1, with 8 bases lining up with TRBD1. CDR3 size: 14 residues. Germline assignment: CDR1 LNHDA and CDR2 SQIVND (reference sequence). The junction had 8 bases not matched to a gene; V was cut back by 5 bases and J by 6 bases. The CDR3 here is CASSGRQGNSEAFF. The CDR3 DNA follows: TGTGCCAGTAGTGGCCGACAGGGGAATTCTGAAGCTTTCTTT.

The CDR3 here is CASSYSDRRGDTEAFF. The CDR3 DNA reads as TGTGCCAGCAGTTATTCGGACAGGAGGGGTGACACTGAAGCTTTCTTT. The V call is TRBV6-5, the J call TRBJ1-1; 7 nucleotides match TRBD1. There are 16 residues in the CDR3. J was trimmed by 3 bases and V by 3 bases; bases with no gene match: 10. Germline loops: CDR1 MNHEY, CDR2 SVGAGI.

In regard to this clone: The junction departs from germline at one end; a sequencing error may be responsible. The rearrangement links TRBV10-3 to TRBJ2-7; TRBD1 matches 9 bases. Germline values: CDR1 ENHRY, CDR2 SYGVKD. The CDR3 length is 13 residues. The CDR3 sequence: CAISEFVWTGVSF. CDR3 sequence (DNA): TGTGCCATCAGTGAGTTTGTTTGGACAGGGGTCAGCTTC.

The chain uses TRBV10-3 and TRBJ2-7; 8 bases agree with TRBD2. This CDR3 has 13 amino acids. V lost 7 bases to trimming and J lost 5 bases; unmatched junction nucleotides: 7. CDR1 and CDR2 (germline): ENHRY, SYGVKD. The DNA of the CDR3 is TGTGCCATCAAAGGCGGACTAGCCGACGAGCAGTACTTC. Its translation: CAIKGGLADEQYF.

The chain uses TRBV6-5 and TRBJ2-3; TRBD1 matches 7 bases. CDR1 and CDR2 (germline): MNHEY, SVGAGI. V was pared by 2 bases and J by 3 bases, with 2 bases of the junction left unmatched. This CDR3 comprises 14 residues. Here the CDR3 reads CASSYEGATDTQYF. Here the CDR3 DNA reads TGTGCCAGCAGTTACGAGGGGGCAACAGATACGCAGTATTTT.

This rearrangement joins TRBV6-5 to TRBJ1-2, with a tentative D call TRBD1 (6 bases). Germline V lookup: CDR1 MNHEY, CDR2 SVGAGI. The CDR3 has 13 residues. Trimming left V 6 bases short and J 1 base short, with 9 bases between. CDR3 in amino acids: CASRKDSNYGYTF. In DNA, the CDR3 is TGTGCCAGCAGGAAGGACAGTAACTATGGCTACACCTTC.

The chain recombines TRBV7-9 with TRBJ1-2, with TRBD1 matching 8 bases. The trim removed 5 bases at V and 3 bases at J, leaving 11 bases unmatched. This CDR3 spans 16 amino acids. The V gene's germline CDR1 is SEHNR and CDR2 FQNEAQ (reference sequence). The CDR3 bases are TGTGCCAGCAGCACAGGGTGGACAGGGAAGGACTATGGCTACACCTTC. Encoded protein: CASSTGWTGKDYGYTF.

This chain joins TRBV7-2 and TRBJ2-1, with TRBD2 as a possible D gene (7 bases). CDR1 is SGHTA, CDR2 FQGNSA, per germline. CDR3 length equals 15 residues. The V and J ends lost 5 bases and 2 bases respectively, with 13 bases between them. The CDR3 region is CASSRRGGAYNEQFF. As DNA, the CDR3 is TGTGCCAGCAGCAGGAGAGGGGGGGCCTACAATGAGCAGTTCTTC.

This chain uses TRBV7-9 with TRBJ2-3; the D gene is possibly TRBD2 (5 bases). The germline V gene encodes CDR1 SEHNR and CDR2 FQNEAQ (reference sequence). The CDR3 runs to 15 residues. V was shortened by 5 bases and J by 2 bases, with 14 bases between the two germline ends. The CDR3 region has the DNA TGTGCCAGCAGCCCCGGGGTAGCCCCCACAGATACGCAGTATTTT. Translated, it gives CASSPGVAPTDTQYF.

The chain couples TRBV28 to TRBJ1-6; D perhaps matches TRBD1 (5 bases). V was cut by 6 bases and J by 8 bases, with 14 bases left in between. The length of the CDR3 is 14 residues. Germline CDR1 MDHEN, CDR2 SYDVKM. The CDR3 sequence is CASRRTWGDSPLHF. CDR3 DNA: TGTGCCAGCAGGAGAACTTGGGGGGATTCACCCCTCCACTTT.

The chain links TRBV7-2 to TRBJ1-4; 7 bases line up with TRBD1. Germline V gives CDR1 SGHTA, CDR2 FQGNSA. Losses at the gene ends were 5 bases for V and 7 bases for J; bases not matched to a gene: 10. The CDR3 totals 15 residues. This CDR3 is CASSPGQRGSEKLFF. The CDR3 bases are TGTGCCAGCAGCCCGGGACAGAGGGGTTCTGAAAAACTGTTTTTT.

This rearrangement joins TRBV29-1 to TRBJ2-1; a weak D match, TRBD1 (6 bases). Trimming stripped 2 bases from V and 8 bases from J, with 10 bases between. Germline V gives CDR1 SQVTM, CDR2 ANQGSEA. CDR3 length equals 12 residues. The CDR3 coding sequence is TGCAGCGTTGAACCCCCAGGGGATGAGCAGTTCTTC. Translation: CSVEPPGDEQFF.